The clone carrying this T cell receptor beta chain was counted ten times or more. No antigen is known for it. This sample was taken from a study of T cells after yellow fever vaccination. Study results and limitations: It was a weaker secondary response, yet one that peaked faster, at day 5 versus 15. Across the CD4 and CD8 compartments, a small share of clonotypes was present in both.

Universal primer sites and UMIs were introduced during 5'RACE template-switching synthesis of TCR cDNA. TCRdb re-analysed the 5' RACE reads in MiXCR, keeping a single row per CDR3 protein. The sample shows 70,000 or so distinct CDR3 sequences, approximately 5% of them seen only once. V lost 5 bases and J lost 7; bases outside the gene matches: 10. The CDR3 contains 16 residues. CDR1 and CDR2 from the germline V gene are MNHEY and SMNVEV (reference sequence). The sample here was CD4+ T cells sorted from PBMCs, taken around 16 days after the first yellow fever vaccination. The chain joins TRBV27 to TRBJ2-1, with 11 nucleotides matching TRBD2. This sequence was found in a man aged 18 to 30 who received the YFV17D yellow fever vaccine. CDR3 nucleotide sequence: TGTGCCAGCAGTCCAACATCGACTAGCGGGGCAAATGAGCAGTTCTTC. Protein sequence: CASSPTSTSGANEQFF.